Here is one T cell receptor beta chain with its context. Its antigen is unknown. The germline CDR1 and CDR2 sequences are MNHEY and SMNVEV (reference sequence). The CDR3 covers 16 residues. The V gene end was trimmed by 4 bases and the J gene end by 5 bases; junction bases not matched to a gene: 7. The data are from a study of cytomegalovirus exposure and HLA in healthy donors. Study summary: Within the Caucasian-associated ancestry cluster were more than 75% of the approximately 400 genotyped donors. Study results and limitations: Fewer N-insertions than the approximately 680-donor mean were reportedly shown by an Asian-associated ancestry cluster in a later analysis. There were several of the most significant clusters that appeared linked to common viral pathogens in a later analysis.

Both 60 Vbeta primers and 13 Jbeta primers went into the PCR. The table came from immunoSEQ multiplex PCR; TCRdb's copy has only in-frame clones and leaves some out. The sample holds 150,000 to 180,000 clones, roughly 74% seen once. Sample: PBMCs. The V and J genes are TRBV27 and TRBJ2-1; 11 positions match TRBD2. The sequence was collected from a man younger than 35 in good health and CMV-seronegative. The CDR3 region is CASSYLTSGANNEQFF. CDR3 sequence (DNA): TGTGCCAGCAGTTATCTGACTAGCGGGGCGAACAATGAGCAGTTCTTC.